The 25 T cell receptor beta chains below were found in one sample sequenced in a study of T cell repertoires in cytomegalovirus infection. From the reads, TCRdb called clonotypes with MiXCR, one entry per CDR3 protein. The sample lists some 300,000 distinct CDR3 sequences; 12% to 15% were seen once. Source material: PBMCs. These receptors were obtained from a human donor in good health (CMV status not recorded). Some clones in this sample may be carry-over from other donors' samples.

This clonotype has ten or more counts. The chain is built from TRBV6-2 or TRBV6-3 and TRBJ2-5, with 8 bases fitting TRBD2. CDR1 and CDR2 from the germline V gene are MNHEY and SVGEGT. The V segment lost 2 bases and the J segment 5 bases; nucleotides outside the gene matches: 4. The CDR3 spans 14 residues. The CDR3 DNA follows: TGTGCCAGCAGTTACCCGGGAGGGATGGAGACCCAGTACTTC. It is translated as CASSYPGGMETQYF.

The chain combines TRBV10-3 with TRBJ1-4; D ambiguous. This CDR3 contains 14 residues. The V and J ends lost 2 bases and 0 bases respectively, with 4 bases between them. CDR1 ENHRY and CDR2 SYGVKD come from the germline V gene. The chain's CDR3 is CAISEGATNEKLFF. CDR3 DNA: TGTGCCATCAGTGAGGGTGCAACTAATGAAAAACTGTTTTTT.

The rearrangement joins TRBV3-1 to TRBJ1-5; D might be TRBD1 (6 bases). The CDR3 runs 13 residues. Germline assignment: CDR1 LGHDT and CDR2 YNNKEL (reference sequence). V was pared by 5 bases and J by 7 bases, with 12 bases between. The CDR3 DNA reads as TGTGCCAGCAGCTCCCAACAGGGACAGCCCCAGCATTTT. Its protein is CASSSQQGQPQHF.

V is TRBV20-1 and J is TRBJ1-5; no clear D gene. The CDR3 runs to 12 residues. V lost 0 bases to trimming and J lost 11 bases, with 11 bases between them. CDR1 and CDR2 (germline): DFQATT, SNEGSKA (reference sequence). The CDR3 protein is CSARDPGWAQHF. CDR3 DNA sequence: TGCAGTGCTAGAGATCCCGGATGGGCCCAGCATTTT.

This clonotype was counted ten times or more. CDR3 bases: TGTGCCAGCAGCCCCAGAGGAGATCAGCCCCAGCATTTT. As protein: CASSPRGDQPQHF. The chain carries TRBV7-2 and TRBJ1-5; D is ambiguous. The V gene's germline CDR1 is SGHTA and CDR2 FQGNSA. V was pared by 5 bases and J by 5 bases, with 10 bases between. This CDR3 region has 13 residues.

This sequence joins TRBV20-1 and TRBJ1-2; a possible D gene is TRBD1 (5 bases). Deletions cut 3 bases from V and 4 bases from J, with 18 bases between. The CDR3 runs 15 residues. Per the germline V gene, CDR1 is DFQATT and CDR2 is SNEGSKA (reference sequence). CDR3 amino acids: CSASPLTGPLYGYTF. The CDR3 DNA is TGCAGTGCTAGCCCCCTTACAGGACCTCTCTATGGCTACACCTTC.

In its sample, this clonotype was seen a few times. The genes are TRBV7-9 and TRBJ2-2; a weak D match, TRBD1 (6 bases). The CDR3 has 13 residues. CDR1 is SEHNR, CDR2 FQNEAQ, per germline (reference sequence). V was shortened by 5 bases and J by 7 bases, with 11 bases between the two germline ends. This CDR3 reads CASSGTGIGELFF. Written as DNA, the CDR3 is TGTGCCAGCAGCGGAACAGGGATCGGGGAGCTGTTTTTT.

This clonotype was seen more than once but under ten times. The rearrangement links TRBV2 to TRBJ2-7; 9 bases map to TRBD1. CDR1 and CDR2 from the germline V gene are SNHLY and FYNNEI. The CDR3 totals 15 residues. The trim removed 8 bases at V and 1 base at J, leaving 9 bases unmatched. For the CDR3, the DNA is TGTGCCAGCTTTATCCGGGACAGGGATTCCTACGAGCAGTACTTC. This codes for CASFIRDRDSYEQYF.

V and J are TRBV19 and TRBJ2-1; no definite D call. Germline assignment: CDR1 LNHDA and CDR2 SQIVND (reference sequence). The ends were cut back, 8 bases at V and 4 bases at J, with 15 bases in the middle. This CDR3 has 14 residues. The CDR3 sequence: CASASIYRYNEQFF. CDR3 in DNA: TGTGCCAGTGCCAGTATATACAGATACAATGAGCAGTTCTTC.

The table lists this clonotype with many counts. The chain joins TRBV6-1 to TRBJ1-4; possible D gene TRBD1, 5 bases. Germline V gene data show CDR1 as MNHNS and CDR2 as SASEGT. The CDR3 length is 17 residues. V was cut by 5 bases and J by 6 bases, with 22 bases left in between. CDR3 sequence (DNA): TGTGCCAGCAGTTCCAATCCCCTTCCAGGGCTGGATGAAAAACTGTTTTTT. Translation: CASSSNPLPGLDEKLFF.

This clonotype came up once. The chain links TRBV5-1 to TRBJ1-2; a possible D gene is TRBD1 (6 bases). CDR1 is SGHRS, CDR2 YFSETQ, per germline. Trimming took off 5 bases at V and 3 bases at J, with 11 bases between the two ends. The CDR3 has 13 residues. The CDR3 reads CASRTDSDYGYTF. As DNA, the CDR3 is TGCGCCAGCAGGACGGACAGCGACTATGGCTACACCTTC.

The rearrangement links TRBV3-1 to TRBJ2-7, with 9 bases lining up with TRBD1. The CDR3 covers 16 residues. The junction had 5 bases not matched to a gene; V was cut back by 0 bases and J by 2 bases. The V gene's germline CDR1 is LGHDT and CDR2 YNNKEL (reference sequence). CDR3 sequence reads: CASSQDGTGNPYEQYF. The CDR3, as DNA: TGTGCCAGCAGCCAAGACGGGACAGGGAACCCCTACGAGCAGTACTTC.

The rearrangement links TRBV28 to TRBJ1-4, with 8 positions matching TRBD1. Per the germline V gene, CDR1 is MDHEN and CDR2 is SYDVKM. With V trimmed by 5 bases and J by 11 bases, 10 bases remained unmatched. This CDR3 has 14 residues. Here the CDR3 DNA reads TGTGCCAGCAGTCGACCAGGGGGCGGACGGAAACTGTTTTTT. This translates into CASSRPGGGRKLFF. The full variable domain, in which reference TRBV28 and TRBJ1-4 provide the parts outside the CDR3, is DVKVTQSSRYLVKRTGEKVFLECVQDMDHENMFWYRQDPGLGLRLIYFSYDVKMKEKGDIPEGYSVSREKKERFSLILESASTNQTSMYLCASSRPGGGRKLFFGSGTQLSVL.

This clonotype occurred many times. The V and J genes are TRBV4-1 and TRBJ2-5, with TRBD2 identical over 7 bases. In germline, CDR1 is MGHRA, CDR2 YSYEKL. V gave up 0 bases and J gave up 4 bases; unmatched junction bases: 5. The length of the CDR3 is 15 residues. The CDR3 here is CASSQDWRERETQYF. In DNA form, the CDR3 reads TGCGCCAGCAGCCAAGATTGGCGGGAGAGAGAGACCCAGTACTTC.

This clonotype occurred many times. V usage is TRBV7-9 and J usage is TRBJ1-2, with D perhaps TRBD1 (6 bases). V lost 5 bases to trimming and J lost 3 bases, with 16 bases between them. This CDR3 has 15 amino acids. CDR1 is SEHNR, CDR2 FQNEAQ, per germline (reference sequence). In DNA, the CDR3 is TGTGCCAGCAGCCCCACCGGTCAGGGGCACTATGGCTACACCTTC. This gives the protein CASSPTGQGHYGYTF.

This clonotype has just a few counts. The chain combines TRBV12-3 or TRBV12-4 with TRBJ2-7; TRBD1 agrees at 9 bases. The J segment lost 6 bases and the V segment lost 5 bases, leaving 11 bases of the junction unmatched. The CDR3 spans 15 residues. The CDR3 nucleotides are TGTGCCAGCAGTCTAAGGACAGGGGAGTTATCCGAGCAGTACTTC. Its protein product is CASSLRTGELSEQYF.

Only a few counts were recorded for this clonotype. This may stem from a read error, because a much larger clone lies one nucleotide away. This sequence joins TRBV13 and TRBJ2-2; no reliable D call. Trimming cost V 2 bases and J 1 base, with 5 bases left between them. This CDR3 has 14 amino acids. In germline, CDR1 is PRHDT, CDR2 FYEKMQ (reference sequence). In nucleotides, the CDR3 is TGTGCCAGCAGCTTAAACAGGAACACCGGGGAGCTGTTTTTT. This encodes CASSLNRNTGELFF.

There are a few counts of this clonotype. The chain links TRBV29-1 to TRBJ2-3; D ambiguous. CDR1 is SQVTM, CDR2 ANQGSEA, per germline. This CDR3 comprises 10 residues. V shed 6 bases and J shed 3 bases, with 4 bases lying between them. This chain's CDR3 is CSVDTDTQYF. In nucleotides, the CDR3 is TGCAGCGTAGATACAGATACGCAGTATTTT.

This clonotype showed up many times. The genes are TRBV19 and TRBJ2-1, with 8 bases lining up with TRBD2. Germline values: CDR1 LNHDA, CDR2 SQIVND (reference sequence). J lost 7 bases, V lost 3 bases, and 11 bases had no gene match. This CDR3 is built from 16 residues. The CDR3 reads CASSIASGGLRNEQFF. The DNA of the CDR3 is TGTGCCAGTAGTATCGCCTCGGGAGGGCTGCGGAATGAGCAGTTCTTC.

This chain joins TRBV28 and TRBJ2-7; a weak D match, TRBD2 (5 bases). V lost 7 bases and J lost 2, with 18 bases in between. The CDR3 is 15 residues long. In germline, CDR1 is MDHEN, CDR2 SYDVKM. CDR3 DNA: TGTGCCAGCACCAACCTCGGCGGGCTTACCTACGAGCAGTACTTC. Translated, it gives CASTNLGGLTYEQYF.

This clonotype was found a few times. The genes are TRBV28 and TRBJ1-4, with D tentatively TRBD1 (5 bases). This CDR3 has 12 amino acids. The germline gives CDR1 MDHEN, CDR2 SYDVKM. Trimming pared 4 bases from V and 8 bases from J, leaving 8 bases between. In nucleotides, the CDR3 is TGTGCCAGCAGTTCGGGGGGAGAAAAACTGTTTTTT. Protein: CASSSGGEKLFF. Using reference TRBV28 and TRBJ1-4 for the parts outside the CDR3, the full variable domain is DVKVTQSSRYLVKRTGEKVFLECVQDMDHENMFWYRQDPGLGLRLIYFSYDVKMKEKGDIPEGYSVSREKKERFSLILESASTNQTSMYLCASSSGGEKLFFGSGTQLSVL.

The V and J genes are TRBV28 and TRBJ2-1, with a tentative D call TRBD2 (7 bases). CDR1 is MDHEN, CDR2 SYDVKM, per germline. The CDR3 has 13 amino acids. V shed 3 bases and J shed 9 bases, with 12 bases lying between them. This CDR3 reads CASSLGGGGEQFF. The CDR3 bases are TGTGCCAGCAGTTTGGGCGGGGGCGGTGAGCAGTTCTTC.

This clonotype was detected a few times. CDR3: CASSQAPTGTLYEQYF. For the CDR3, the DNA is TGCGCCAGCAGCCAAGCCCCAACAGGGACGCTCTACGAGCAGTACTTC. This chain connects TRBV4-1 to TRBJ2-7; a weak D match, TRBD1 (6 bases). V lost 1 base and J 3 bases, leaving 16 bases between the germline ends. CDR3 length equals 16 residues. CDR1 and CDR2 (germline): MGHRA, YSYEKL.

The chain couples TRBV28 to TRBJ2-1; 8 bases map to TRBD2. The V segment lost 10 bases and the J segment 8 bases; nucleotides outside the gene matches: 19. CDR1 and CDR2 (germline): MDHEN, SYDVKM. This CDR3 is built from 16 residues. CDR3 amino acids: CATTRGGRQTGHEQFF. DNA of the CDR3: TGTGCCACTACACGGGGCGGGAGGCAAACGGGGCATGAGCAGTTCTTC.

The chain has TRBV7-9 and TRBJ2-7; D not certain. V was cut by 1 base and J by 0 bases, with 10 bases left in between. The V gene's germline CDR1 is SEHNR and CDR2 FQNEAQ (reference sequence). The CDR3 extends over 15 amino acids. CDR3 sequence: CASSLVASASYEQYF. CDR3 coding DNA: TGTGCCAGCAGCTTAGTAGCATCTGCCTCCTACGAGCAGTACTTC.